This T cell receptor (beta chain) stems from a study of CD8+ T cells in alopecia areata. Treatment defined: oral pan-JAK inhibitor, 5-10 mg twice daily. Germline-derived CDR1 and CDR2 are SQVTM and ANQGSEA. The CDR3 runs to 15 residues. With 0 bases clipped from V and 3 bases from J, the junction kept 8 bases outside the gene matches. Remarks on this clone: Its specificity is unknown.

Following RNA extraction, reverse transcription yielded cDNA that acted as the sequencing template. TCRdb's table, derived via immunoSEQ multiplex PCR, lists solely in-frame clones and lacks some. The data hold about 190,000 clones, with 50% to 60% observed a single time. Study outcomes and limitations: Many expanded lesional clones persisted during tofacitinib (in both scalp and blood).

The specimen comprised CD4+ T cells sorted from blood, sampled at week 4, from a patient treated with tofacitinib. This clonotype was obtained from a human donor with alopecia areata. V gene TRBV29-1 combines with J gene TRBJ2-7; 7 bases match TRBD1. The CDR3 loop reads CSVEEPTGLVYEQYF. CDR3 DNA: TGCAGCGTTGAAGAACCGACAGGGTTGGTCTACGAGCAGTACTTC.